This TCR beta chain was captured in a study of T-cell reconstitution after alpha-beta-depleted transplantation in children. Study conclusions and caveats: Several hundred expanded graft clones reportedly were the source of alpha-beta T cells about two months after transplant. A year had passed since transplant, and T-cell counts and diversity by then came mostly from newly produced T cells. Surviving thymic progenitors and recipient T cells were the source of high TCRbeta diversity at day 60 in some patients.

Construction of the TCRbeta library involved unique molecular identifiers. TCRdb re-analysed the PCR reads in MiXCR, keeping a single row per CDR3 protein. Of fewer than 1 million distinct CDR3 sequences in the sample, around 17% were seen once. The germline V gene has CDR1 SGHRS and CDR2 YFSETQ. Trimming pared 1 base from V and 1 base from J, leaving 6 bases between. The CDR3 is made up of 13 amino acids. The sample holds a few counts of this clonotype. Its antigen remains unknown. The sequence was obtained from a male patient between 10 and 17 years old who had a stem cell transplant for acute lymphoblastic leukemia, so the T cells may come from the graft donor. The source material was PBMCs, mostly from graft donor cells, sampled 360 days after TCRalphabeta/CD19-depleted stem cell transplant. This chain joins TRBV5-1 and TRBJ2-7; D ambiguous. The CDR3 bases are TGCGCCAGCAGCTTGATCGTATCCTACGAGCAGTACTTC. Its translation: CASSLIVSYEQYF.